Sequencing of this T cell receptor (beta chain) was carried out in a study of blood T cell repertoires in COVID-19 (dated by TCRdb to the early 2020s). With regard to the full study: Samples covering the acute and convalescent phases of COVID-19 were provided by collaborators in the United States, Italy and Spain. The prospective study material was composed of cDNA or gDNA derived from T cells, B-cell-depleted T cells, or PBMCs. The dataset comprised deeply sampled blood TCRbeta repertoires from subjects exposed to, actively infected with, or recovered from COVID-19. The repertoires were made available in a free public database intended to serve as a resource for research on the immune response to SARS-CoV-2. Samples came from the ongoing ImmuneRACE study (first 160 participants) plus 1,254 subjects from 6 global collaborators. Sample metadata almost always included a de-identified subject ID, COVID-19 status, age in years and sex. Where HLA class I and class II types were available, the types were taken from metadata supplied by the sample provider, not from assay-based typing. Study-wide conclusions, independent of this receptor: The quantity of clinical and demographic metadata differed by source and by participant and was supplied without curation.

A note on this clone: No cognate antigen has been identified for it. No base quality values were provided; no much bigger clone lies one nucleotide off.

In the prospective study, participants were roughly 18 to 95 years old, resided in about two dozen geographic areas of the United States, and were enrolled through a virtual design. In the prospective study, cohorts were assigned on the basis of participant-reported clinical history obtained from a screening survey and a study questionnaire. Recovered participants in ImmuneRACE Cohort 3 were defined by two consecutive negative NP/OP PCR tests, clearance by a healthcare professional, or resolution of symptoms. Mobile phlebotomists in the prospective study collected whole blood, serum and a nasopharyngeal or oropharyngeal swab from every participant. Prospective study participants could optionally give additional blood draws and questionnaires over an approximately 2-month period. Before DNA extraction, blood samples from the prospective study were shipped at room temperature or frozen. The immunoSEQ Assay, a bias-controlled multiplex PCR, was used to amplify TCRbeta CDR3 regions from genomic DNA. As for the original processing: The number of nucleated cells in each sample was estimated by amplification of reference gene primers within the assay. To quantify the absolute abundance of each unique TCRbeta CDR3 rearrangement, sequence reads were collapsed and filtered. Productive Simpson clonality was computed per sample as the square root of Simpson's diversity index over productive rearrangements. What TCRdb holds here is the immuneACCESS table cut down to in-frame rearrangements. Part of the clones is not present; checked against another copy, under half of the missing clones reflect an unresolved V gene, and the others are unexplained. Clone size and V and J calls were adopted from that table, with D and trimming inferred from the DNA. In all, the sample holds 190,000 or so clones, and 89% of those were seen once. About 8.8% of the sample is taken by the ten largest.

The sample comprised PBMCs or T cells enriched from blood (not recorded which). The source of this sequence is a woman between 18 and 29 years old who had recovered from COVID-19.

The DNA sequence follows: TGTTCCGGGGCAGATACGCAGTATTTT. The resulting protein is CSGADTQYF. The sequence links TRBV7-9 to TRBJ2-3, and the D gene may be TRBD2, 5 bases matching. The germline V gene encodes CDR1 SEHNR and CDR2 FQNEAQ (reference sequence). The cysteine opens and the phenylalanine closes a CDR3 of 9 amino acids. The read is trimmed to its CDR3 DNA, 27 bases read in frame from base 1. The variable domain in full, with residues beyond the CDR3 obtained from the reference TRBV7-9 and TRBJ2-3 genes, is DTGVSQNPRHKITKRGQNVTFRCDPISEHNRLYWYRQTLGQGPEFLTYFQNEAQLEKSRLLSDRFSAERPKGSFSTLEIQRTEQGDSAMYLCSGADTQYFGPGTRLTVL.